This T cell receptor beta chain was sequenced during a study of T cell repertoires in cytomegalovirus infection. About the research overall: Public TCR beta signatures were indicative of both CMV infection and a matching HLA type. Study results and caveats: There were HLA-C-restricted CMV-specific TCR beta clonotypes dominating the ex vivo response. Carriage of CMV together with the relevant HLA was identifiable through cumulative public TCR beta family frequency.

TCRdb reprocessed the reads via MiXCR and lists one record per CDR3 protein. Of hundreds of thousands of distinct CDR3 sequences listed, roughly 17% are singletons. The CDR3 has 17 residues. Germline V lookup: CDR1 SGHRS, CDR2 YFSETQ. V lost 1 base and J lost 1, with 17 bases in between. As for this clonotype: Its target is not known.

This sequence originates from a human donor in good health (CMV status not recorded). Some clones in this sample may be carry-over from other donors' samples. Sequences were obtained from PBMCs. J is TRBJ1-1 and V is TRBV5-1; D is possibly TRBD1 (5 bases). CDR3 in DNA: TGCGCCAGCAGCTTGCACCCTACCGACAGCTCGAACACTGAAGCTTTCTTT. Its protein is CASSLHPTDSSNTEAFF.